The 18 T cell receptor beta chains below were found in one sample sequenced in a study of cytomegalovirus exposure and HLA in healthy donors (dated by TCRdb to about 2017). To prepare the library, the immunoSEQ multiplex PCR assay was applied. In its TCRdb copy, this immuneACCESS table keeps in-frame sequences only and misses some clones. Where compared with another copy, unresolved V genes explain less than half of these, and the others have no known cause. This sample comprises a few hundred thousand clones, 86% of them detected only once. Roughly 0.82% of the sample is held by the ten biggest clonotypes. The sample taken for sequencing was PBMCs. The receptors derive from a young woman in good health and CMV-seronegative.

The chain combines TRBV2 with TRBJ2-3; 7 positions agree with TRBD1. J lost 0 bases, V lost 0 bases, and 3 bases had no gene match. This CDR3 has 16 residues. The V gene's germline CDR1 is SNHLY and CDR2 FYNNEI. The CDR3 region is CASSEAWGQSTDTQYF. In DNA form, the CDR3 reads TGTGCCAGCAGTGAAGCGTGGGGACAGAGCACAGATACGCAGTATTTT.

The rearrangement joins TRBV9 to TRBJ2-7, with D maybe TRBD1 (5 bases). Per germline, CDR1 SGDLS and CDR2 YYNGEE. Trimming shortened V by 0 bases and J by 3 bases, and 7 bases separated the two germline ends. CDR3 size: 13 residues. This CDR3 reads CASSVGTLYEQYF. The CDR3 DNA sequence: TGTGCCAGCAGCGTAGGGACACTCTACGAGCAGTACTTC.

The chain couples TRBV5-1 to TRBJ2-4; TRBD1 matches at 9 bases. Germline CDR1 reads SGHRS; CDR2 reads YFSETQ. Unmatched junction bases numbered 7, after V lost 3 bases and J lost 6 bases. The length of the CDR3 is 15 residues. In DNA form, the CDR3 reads TGCGCCAGCAGCTACGGACAGGGGCTGGGAAACATTCAGTACTTC. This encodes CASSYGQGLGNIQYF.

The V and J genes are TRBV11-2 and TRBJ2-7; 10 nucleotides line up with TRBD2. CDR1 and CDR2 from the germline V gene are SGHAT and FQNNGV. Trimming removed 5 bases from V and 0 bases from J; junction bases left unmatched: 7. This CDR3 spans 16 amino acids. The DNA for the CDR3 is TGTGCCAGCAGCCGTCCGGGACTAGCGAGCTCCTACGAGCAGTACTTC. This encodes CASSRPGLASSYEQYF.

The CDR3 loop is CAPEGRPKNIQYF. Here the CDR3 DNA reads TGTGCCCCCGAAGGGAGGCCGAAAAACATTCAGTACTTC. V is TRBV5-3 and J is TRBJ2-4; tentatively, D is TRBD2 (6 bases). TRBV5-3 is given ORF status, its function remaining uncertain. The CDR3 is 13 residues long. Trimming took 10 bases from V and 4 from J, leaving 15 bases between them.

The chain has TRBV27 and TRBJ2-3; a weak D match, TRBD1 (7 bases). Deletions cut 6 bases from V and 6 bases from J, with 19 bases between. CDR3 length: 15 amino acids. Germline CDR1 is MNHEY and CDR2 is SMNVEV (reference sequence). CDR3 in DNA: TGTGCCAGCAGAGGAGGGACAGCGCTGTCCGATACGCAGTATTTT. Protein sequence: CASRGGTALSDTQYF.

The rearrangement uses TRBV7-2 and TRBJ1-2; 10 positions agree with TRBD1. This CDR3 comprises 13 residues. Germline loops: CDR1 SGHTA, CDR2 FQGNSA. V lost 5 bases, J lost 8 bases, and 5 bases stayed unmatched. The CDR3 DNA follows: TGTGCCAGCAGCCTAGACAGGGGGCGAGGCTACACCTTC. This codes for CASSLDRGRGYTF.

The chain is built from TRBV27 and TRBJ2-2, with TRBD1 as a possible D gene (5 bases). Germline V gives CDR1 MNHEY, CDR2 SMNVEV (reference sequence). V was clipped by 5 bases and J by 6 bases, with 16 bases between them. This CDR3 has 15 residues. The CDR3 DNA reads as TGTGCCAGCAGTCTCTCGAAGGGGCGGCCCGGGGAGCTGTTTTTT. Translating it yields CASSLSKGRPGELFF.

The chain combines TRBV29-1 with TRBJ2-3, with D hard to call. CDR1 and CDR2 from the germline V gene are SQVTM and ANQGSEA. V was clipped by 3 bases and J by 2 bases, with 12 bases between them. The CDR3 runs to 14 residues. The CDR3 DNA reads TGCAGCGTTGAGGAGCGCGAAATCACAGATACGCAGTATTTT. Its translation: CSVEEREITDTQYF.

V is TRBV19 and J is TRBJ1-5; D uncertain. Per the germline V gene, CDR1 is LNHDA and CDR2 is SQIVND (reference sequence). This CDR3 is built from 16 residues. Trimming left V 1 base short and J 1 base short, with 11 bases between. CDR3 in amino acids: CASSIVRHSSNQPQHF. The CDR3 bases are TGTGCCAGTAGTATAGTCAGGCACAGCAGCAATCAGCCCCAGCATTTT.

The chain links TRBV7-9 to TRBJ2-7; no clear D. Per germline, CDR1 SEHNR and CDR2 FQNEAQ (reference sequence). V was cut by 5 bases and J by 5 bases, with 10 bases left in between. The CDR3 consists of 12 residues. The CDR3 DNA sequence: TGTGCCAGCAGCCAGAATTTTGACGAGCAGTACTTC. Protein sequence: CASSQNFDEQYF.

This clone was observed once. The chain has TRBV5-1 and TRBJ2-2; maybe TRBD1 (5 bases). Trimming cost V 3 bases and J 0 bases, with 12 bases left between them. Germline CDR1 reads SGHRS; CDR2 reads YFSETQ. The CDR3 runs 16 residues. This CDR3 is CASSSRTPSNTGELFF. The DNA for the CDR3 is TGCGCCAGCAGCTCACGGACACCCTCGAACACCGGGGAGCTGTTTTTT.

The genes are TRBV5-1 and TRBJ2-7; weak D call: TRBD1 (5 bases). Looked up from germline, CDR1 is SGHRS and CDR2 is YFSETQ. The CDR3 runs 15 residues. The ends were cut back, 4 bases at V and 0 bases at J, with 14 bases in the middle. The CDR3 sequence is CASSPTVRVSYEQYF. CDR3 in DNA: TGCGCCAGCAGCCCTACCGTCAGGGTCTCCTACGAGCAGTACTTC.

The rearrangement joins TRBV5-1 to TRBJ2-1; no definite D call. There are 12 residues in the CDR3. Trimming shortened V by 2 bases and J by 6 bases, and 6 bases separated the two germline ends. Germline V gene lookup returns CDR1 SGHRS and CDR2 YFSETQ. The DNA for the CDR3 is TGCGCCAGCAGCTTTATTATCAATGAGCAGTTCTTC. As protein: CASSFIINEQFF. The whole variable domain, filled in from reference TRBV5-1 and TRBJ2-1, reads KAGVTQTPRYLIKTRGQQVTLSCSPISGHRSVSWYQQTPGQGLQFLFEYFSETQRNKGNFPGRFSGRQFSNSRSEMNVSTLELGDSALYLCASSFIINEQFFGPGTRLTVL.

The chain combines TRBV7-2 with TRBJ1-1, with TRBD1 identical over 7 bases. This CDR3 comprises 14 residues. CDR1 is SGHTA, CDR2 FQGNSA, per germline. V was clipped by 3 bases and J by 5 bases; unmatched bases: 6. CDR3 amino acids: CASSLSGGRTEAFF. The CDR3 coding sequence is TGTGCCAGCAGCTTGTCAGGGGGAAGGACTGAAGCTTTCTTT.

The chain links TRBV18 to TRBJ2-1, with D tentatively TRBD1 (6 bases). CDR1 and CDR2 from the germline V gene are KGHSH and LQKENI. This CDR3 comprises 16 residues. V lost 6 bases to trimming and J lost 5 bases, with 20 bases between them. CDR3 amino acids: CASSQNGQRADNEQFF. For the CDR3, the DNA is TGTGCCAGCTCCCAAAACGGACAGAGAGCCGACAATGAGCAGTTCTTC.

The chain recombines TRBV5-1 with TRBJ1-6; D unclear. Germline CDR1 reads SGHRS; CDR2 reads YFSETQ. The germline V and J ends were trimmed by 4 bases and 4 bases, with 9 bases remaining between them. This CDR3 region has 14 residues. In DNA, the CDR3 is TGCGCCAGCAGCCGAGGAGATTATAATTCACCCCTCCACTTT. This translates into CASSRGDYNSPLHF.

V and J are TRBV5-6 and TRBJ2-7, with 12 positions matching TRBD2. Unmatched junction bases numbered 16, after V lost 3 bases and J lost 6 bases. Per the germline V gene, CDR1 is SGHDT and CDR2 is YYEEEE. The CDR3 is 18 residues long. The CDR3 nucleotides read TGTGCCAGCAGCTCACGGACTAGCGGGGTGGTCTGGGTTGTCGAGCAGTACTTC. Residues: CASSSRTSGVVWVVEQYF.